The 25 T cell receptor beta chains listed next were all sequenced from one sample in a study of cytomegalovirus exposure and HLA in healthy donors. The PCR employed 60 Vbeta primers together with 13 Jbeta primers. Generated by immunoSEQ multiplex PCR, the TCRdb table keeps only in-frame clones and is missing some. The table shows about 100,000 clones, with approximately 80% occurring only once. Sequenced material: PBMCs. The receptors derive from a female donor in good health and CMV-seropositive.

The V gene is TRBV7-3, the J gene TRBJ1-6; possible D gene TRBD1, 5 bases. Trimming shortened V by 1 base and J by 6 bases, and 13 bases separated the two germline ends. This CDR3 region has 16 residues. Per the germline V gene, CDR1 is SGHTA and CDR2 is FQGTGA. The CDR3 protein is CASSLRGAGINSPLHF. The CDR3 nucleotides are TGTGCCAGCAGCTTAAGAGGAGCAGGGATTAATTCACCCCTCCACTTT.

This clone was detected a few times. For the CDR3, the DNA is TGCGCCAGCAGCGAGGATCCGAACACTGAAGCTTTCTTT. Protein product: CASSEDPNTEAFF. J is TRBJ1-1 and V is TRBV5-1; D is ambiguous. V dropped 4 bases and J dropped 1 base, with 8 bases sitting between them. The CDR3 totals 13 residues. Germline-derived CDR1 and CDR2 are SGHRS and YFSETQ.

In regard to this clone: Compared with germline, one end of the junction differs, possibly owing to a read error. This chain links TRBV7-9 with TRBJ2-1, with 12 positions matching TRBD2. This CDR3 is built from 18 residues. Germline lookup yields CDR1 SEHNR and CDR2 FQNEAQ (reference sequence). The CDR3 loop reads CSSSLDLAGGPRFNEQFF. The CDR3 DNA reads TGTTCCAGCAGCTTAGATCTAGCGGGAGGGCCTAGATTCAATGAGCAGTTCTTC.

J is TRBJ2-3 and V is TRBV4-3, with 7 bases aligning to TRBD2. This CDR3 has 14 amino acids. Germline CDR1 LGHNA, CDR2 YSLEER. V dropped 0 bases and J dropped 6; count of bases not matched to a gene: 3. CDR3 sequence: CASSQDPGGDTQYF. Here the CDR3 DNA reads TGCGCCAGCAGCCAAGATCCGGGGGGTGATACGCAGTATTTT.

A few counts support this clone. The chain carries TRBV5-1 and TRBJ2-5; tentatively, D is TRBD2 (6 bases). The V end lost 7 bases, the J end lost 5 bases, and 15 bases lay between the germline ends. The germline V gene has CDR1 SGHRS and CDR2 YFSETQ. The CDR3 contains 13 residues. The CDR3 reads CASRDAGGETQYF. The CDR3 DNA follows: TGCGCCAGCCGGGACGCTGGAGGGGAGACCCAGTACTTC.

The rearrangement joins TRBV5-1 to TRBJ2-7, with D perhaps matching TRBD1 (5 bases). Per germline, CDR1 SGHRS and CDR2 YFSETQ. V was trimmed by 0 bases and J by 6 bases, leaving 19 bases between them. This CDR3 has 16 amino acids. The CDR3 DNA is TGCGCCAGCAGCTTGGATCCTGGACACACACTACTCGAGCAGTACTTC. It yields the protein CASSLDPGHTLLEQYF.

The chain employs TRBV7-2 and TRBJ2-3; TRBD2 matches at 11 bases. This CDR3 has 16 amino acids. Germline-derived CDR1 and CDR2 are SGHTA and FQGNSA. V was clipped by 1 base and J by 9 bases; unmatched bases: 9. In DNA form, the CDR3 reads TGTGCCAGCAGCTTAGAATCGGCTAGCGGGGGGTACACGCAGTATTTT. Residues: CASSLESASGGYTQYF.

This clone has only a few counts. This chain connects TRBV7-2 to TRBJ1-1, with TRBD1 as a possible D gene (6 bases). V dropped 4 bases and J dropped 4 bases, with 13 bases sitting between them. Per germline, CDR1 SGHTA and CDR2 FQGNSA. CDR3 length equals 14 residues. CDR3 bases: TGTGCCAGCAGCTACCGACAGGTTGGCACTGAAGCTTTCTTT. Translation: CASSYRQVGTEAFF.

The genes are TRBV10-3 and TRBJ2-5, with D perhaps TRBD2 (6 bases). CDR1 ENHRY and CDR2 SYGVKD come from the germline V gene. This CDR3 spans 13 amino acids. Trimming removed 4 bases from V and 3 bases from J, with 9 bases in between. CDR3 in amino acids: CAISGLVEETQYF. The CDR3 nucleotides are TGTGCCATCAGTGGACTAGTTGAAGAGACCCAGTACTTC.

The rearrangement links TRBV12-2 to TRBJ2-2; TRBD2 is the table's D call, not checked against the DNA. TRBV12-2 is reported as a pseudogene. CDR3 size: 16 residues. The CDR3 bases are TGTGCAAGTCGCTTACCCTCCTTCGGGGGGAGCGGGGAGCTGTTTTTT. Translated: CASRLPSFGGSGELFF.

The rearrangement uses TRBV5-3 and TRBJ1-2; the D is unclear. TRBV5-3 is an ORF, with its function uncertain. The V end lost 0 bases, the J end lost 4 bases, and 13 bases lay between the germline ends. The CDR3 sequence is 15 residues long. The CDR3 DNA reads TGTGCCAGAAGCTTGGATGGAGGGCTGGGCTATGGCTACACCTTC. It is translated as CARSLDGGLGYGYTF.

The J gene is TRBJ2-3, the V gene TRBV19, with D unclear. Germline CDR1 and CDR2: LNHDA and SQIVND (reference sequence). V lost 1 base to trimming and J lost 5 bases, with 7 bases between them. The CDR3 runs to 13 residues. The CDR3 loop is CASSIANRDTQYF. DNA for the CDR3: TGTGCCAGTAGTATAGCTAACAGAGATACGCAGTATTTT.

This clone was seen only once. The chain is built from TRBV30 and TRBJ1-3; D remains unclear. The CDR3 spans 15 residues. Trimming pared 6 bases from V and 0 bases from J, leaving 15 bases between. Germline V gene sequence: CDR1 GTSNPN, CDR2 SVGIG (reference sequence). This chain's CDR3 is CACLPRDPSGNTIYF. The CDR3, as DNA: TGTGCCTGTCTTCCCCGGGATCCCTCTGGAAACACCATATATTTT.

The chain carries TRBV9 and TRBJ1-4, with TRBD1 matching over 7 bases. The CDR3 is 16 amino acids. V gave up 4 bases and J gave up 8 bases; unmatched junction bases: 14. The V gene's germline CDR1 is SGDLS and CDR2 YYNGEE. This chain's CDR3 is CASSMAAGTAGEKLFF. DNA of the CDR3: TGTGCCAGCAGCATGGCAGCCGGGACAGCTGGAGAAAAACTGTTTTTT.

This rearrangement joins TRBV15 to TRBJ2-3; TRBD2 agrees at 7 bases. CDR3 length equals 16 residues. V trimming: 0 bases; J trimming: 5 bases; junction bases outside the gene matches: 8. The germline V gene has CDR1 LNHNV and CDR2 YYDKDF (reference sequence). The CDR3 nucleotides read TGTGCCACCAGCAGAGATCGGGGCGGGAGCGGAGATACGCAGTATTTT. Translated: CATSRDRGGSGDTQYF.

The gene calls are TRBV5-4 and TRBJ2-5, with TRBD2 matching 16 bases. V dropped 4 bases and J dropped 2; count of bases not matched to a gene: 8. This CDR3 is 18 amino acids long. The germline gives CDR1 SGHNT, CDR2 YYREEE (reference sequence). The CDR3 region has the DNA TGTGCCAGCAGCGAGGGACTAGCGGGAGGGCCGTGGCAAGAGACCCAGTACTTC. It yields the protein CASSEGLAGGPWQETQYF.

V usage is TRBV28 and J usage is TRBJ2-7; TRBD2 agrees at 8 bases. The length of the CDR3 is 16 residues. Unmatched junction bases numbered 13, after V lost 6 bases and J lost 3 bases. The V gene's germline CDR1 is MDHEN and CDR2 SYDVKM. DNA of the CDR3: TGTGCCAGCAGCCTCGCCGGGAGCGGGAGCTTCTACGAGCAGTACTTC. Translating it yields CASSLAGSGSFYEQYF.

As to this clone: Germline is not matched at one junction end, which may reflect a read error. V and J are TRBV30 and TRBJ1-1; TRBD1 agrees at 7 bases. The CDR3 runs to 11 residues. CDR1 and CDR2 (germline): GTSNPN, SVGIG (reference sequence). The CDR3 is CAWRRTGAQVF. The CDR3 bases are TGTGCCTGGAGGCGTACAGGGGCGCAGGTCTTT.

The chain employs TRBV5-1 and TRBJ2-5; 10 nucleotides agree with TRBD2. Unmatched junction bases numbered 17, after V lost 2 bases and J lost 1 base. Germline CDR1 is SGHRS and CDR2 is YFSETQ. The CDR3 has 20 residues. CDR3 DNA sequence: TGCGCCAGCAGCTTTTTGGGGCTGAGCGGGGGGGTATCATCCCAAGAGACCCAGTACTTC. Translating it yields CASSFLGLSGGVSSQETQYF.

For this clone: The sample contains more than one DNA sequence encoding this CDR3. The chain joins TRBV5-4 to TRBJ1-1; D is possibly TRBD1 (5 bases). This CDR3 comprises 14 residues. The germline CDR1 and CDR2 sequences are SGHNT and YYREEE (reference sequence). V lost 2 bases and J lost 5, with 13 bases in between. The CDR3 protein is CASSFISGGTEAFF. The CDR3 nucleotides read TGTGCCAGCAGCTTTATTAGCGGGGGGACTGAAGCTTTCTTT.

DNA for the CDR3: TGCGCCAGCAGCTTGGTCAGGGGAACCGGGGAGCTGTTTTTT. This encodes CASSLVRGTGELFF. The chain joins TRBV5-1 to TRBJ2-2, with a tentative D call TRBD1 (6 bases). The CDR3 has 14 amino acids. V was shortened by 0 bases and J by 5 bases, with 8 bases between the two germline ends. The germline gives CDR1 SGHRS, CDR2 YFSETQ.

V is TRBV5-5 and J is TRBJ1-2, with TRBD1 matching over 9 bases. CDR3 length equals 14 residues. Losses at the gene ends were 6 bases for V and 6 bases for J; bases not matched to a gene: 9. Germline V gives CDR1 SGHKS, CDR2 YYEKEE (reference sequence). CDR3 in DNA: TGTGCCAGCACAAGACAGGGGGACAGCGATGGCTACACCTTC. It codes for CASTRQGDSDGYTF.

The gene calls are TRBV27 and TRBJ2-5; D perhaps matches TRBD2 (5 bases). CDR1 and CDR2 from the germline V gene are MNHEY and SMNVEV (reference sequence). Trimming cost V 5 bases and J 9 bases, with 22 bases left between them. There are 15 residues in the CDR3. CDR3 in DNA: TGTGCCAGCAGTCGCGAGTATGGGAGAATAGGGCCCCAGTACTTC. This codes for CASSREYGRIGPQYF.

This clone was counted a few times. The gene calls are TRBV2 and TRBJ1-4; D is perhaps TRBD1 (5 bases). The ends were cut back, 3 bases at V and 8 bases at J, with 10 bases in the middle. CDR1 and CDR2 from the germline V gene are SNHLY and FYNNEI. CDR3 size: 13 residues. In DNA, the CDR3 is TGTGCCAGCAGTGATTTTAGGGGAGAAAAACTGTTTTTT. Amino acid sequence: CASSDFRGEKLFF.

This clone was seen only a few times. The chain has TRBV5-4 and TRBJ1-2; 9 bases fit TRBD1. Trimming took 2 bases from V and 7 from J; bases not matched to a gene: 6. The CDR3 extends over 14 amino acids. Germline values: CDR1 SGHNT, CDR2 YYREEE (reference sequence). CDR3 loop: CASSFRDRVTGYTF. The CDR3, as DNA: TGTGCCAGCAGCTTCCGGGACAGGGTAACTGGCTACACCTTC. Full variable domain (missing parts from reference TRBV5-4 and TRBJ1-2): ETGVTQSPTHLIKTRGQQVTLRCSSQSGHNTVSWYQQALGQGPQFIFQYYREEENGRGNFPPRFSGLQFPNYSSELNVNALELDDSALYLCASSFRDRVTGYTFGSGTRLTVV.